This TCR beta chain was captured by sequencing in a study of cytomegalovirus exposure and HLA in healthy donors. Background on the study: When fewer than 500 donors were genotyped, about 81% of them were found to fall in the Caucasian-associated ancestry cluster.

This clone has more than one count but fewer than ten. The antigen is unknown. Study-level points and caveats: The presence/absence work took it that sequencing depth was about the same across donors.

The PCR ran on 60 Vbeta and 13 Jbeta primers. Profiled with immunoSEQ multiplex PCR; TCRdb holds only in-frame clones, not every one. Counted here are roughly 100,000 clones, roughly 63% occurring once; the ten biggest clones make up about 5.5%. Germline V gene sequence: CDR1 SGHNT, CDR2 YYREEE (reference sequence). The V end was cut by 4 bases, the J end by 2 bases, with 12 bases between. CDR3 length equals 15 residues. Sequenced material: PBMCs. The J gene is TRBJ2-2, the V gene TRBV5-4; perhaps TRBD1 as D (6 bases). The receptor's source is a boy between 10 and 17 years old in good health and CMV-seropositive. CDR3 bases: TGTGCCAGCAGCGCCCGGACAGTTAACACCGGGGAGCTGTTTTTT. Translating it yields CASSARTVNTGELFF.